This TCR beta chain was found in a study of response to subunit inactivated influenza vaccine. Study results and limitations: Authors suggested each seasonal flu vaccination may recruit only limited numbers of new T cells.

MiXCR, run by TCRdb on the RT-PCR reads, gives a single entry per CDR3 protein. The sample shows about 310,000 distinct CDR3 sequences, 22% of them seen only once. The sample holds many counts of this clonotype. Antigen: not known. V was pared by 4 bases and J by 0 bases, with 3 bases of the junction left unmatched. Germline assignment: CDR1 SGHRS and CDR2 YFSETQ. The CDR3 totals 14 residues. The chain employs TRBV5-1 and TRBJ1-1, with 7 bases fitting TRBD1. The source is a man aged 45-69 years who received an inactivated influenza vaccine. This sample comprised PBMCs from blood, obtained 21 months after vaccination. The CDR3 here is CASSGGTVNTEAFF. CDR3 DNA: TGCGCCAGCAGCGGTGGGACAGTGAACACTGAAGCTTTCTTT.